These T cell receptor beta chains were read from a single sample in a study of pediatric ulcerative colitis. This table comes from immunoSEQ multiplex PCR, and its TCRdb copy is limited to in-frame clones, with some not included. The repertoire includes approximately 40,000 clones, about 80% of them detected once, and around 0.74% sits in the top ten. Material: gut tissue. Receptor source: a boy younger than 18 with moderate ulcerative colitis. Both conserved end residues are part of each CDR3. D genes are given only for firm matches. Clone size is stated in some rows and not others, as once, few, many or a class when expanded.

>TRBJ1-4|few|.|TRBV18
TGTGCCAGCTCACCAGGGGGCAGGGGCACAACTAATGAAAAACTGTTTTTT
CASSPGGRGTTNEKLFF
>TRBJ1-1|few|.|TRBV19
TGTGCCAGTAGTCAACACGTATATCAGGCCATGAACACTGAAGCTTTCTTT
CASSQHVYQAMNTEAFF
>TRBJ2-7|few|.|TRBV18
TGTGCCAGCTCACCAATAAGACAGGCGCTTTACGAGCAGTACTTC
CASSPIRQALYEQYF
>TRBJ2-2|.|.|TRBV4-1
TGCGCCAGCAGGACCCTGACCTCCACCACCGGGGAGCTGTTTTTT
CASRTLTSTTGELFF
>TRBJ2-1|few|TRBD1|TRBV10-3
TGTGCCATCAGTGAGTCGCAGGGACAGGGTTTCAATGAGCAGTTCTTC
CAISESQGQGFNEQFF
>TRBJ2-4|.|.|TRBV6-1
TGTGCCAGCAGTGAAGTCGGGACTCAAAACATTCAGTACTTC
CASSEVGTQNIQYF
>TRBJ2-3|few|TRBD1|TRBV7-2
TGTGCCAGCAGCCTCCGGACAGGGGGGGCCACAGATACGCAGTATTTT
CASSLRTGGATDTQYF
>TRBJ2-5|.|.|TRBV2
TGTGCCAGCAGTGCAAATAGGATTCCAGAGACCCAGTACTTC
CASSANRIPETQYF
>TRBJ1-2|.|.|TRBV27
TGTGCCAGCAGTTTATCGGTCCAGGGCCCCTACTATGGCTACACCTTC
CASSLSVQGPYYGYTF
>TRBJ2-7|.|TRBD1|TRBV11-2
TGTGCCAGCAGCCTAAATGGGGGACAGGACTCCTACGAGCAGTACTTC
CASSLNGGQDSYEQYF
>TRBJ2-2|.|.|TRBV5-1
TGCGCCAGCAGCTTTGCAGGGAACACCGGGGAGCTGTTTTTT
CASSFAGNTGELFF
>TRBJ1-4|few|.|TRBV5-8
TGTGCCCCCAGAACTGAAAAACTGTTTTTT
CAPRTEKLFF
>TRBJ1-2|.|.|TRBV7-3
TGTGCCAGCAGCACCCAGGGTGGCGGCTACACCTTC
CASSTQGGGYTF
>TRBJ2-7|.|.|TRBV28
TGTGCCATCCGGAGTGGGGGGCTGCGAGAGCAGTACTTC
CAIRSGGLREQYF
>TRBJ2-3|.|TRBD2|TRBV5-1
TGCGCCAGCAGCTTGGAGCCTAGCGGGATCGTGGATACGCAGTATTTT
CASSLEPSGIVDTQYF